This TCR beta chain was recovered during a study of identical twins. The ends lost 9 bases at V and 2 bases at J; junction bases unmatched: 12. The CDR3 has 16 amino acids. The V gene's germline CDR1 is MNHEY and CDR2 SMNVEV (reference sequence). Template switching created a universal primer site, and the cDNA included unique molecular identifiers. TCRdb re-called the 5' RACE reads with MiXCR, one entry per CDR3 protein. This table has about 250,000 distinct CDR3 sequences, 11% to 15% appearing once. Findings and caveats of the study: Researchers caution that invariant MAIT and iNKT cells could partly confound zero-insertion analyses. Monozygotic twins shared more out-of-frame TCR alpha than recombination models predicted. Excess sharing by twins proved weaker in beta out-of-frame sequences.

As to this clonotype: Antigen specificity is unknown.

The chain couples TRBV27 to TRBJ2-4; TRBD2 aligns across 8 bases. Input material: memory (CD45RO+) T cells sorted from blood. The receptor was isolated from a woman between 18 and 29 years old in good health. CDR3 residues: CASQNSGSSSKNIQYF. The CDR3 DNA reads TGTGCCAGTCAAAACAGCGGGAGTAGTTCCAAAAACATTCAGTACTTC.